This T cell receptor beta chain came from a study of T cells in Graves' hyperthyroidism and ophthalmopathy. Study information: Peripheral blood samples were taken at initial diagnosis, prior to any treatment. Study conclusions and caveats: Ophthalmopathy was model-predicted a median around 6.1 months pre-onset. Most expanded thyroid clonotypes above 0.001 recurred in blood.

Researchers took RNA transcripts and amplified the TCR beta CDR3 regions from them. First-round RT-PCR with HTBI primers amplified the TCR CDR3 region. TCRdb processed the multiplex PCR reads anew with MiXCR; each CDR3 protein has one entry. The sample records under 550,000 distinct CDR3 sequences, less than 20% being singletons. Note on this clonotype: Its specificity is unknown. A much larger clone is a single base away; this may be a read error.

The specimen sequenced was blood. This sequence originates from a man aged 35 to 55 with Graves' ophthalmopathy.

This chain's CDR3 is CANSLPQGRDTDTQYF. The CDR3, as DNA: TGTGCCAACAGTTTGCCCCAGGGCAGGGACACAGATACGCAGTATTTT. The rearrangement uses TRBV28 and TRBJ2-3; D possibly corresponds to TRBD1 (5 bases). The CDR3 runs to 16 residues. CDR1 and CDR2 (germline): MDHEN, SYDVKM.